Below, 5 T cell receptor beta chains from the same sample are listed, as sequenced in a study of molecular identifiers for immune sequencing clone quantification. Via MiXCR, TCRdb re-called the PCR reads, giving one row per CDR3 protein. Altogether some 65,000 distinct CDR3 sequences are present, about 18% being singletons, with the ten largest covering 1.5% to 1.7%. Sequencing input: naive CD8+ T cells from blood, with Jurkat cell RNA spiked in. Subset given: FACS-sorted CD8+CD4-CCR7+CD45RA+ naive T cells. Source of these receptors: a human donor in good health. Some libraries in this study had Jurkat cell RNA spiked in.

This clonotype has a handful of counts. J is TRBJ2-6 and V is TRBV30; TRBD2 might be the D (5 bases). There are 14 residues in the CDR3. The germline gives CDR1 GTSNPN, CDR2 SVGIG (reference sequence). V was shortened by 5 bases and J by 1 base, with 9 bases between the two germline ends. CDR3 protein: CAWSRASGANVLTF. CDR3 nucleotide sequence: TGTGCCTGGTCGCGGGCGTCTGGGGCCAACGTCCTGACTTTC.

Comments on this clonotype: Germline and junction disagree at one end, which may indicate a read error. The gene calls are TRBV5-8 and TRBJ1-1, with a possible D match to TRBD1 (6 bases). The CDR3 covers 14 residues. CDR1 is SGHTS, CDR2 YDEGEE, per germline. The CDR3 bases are TGTGCCAGCACCCAGGGACACGTGAACACTGAAGCTCTCTTT. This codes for CASTQGHVNTEALF.

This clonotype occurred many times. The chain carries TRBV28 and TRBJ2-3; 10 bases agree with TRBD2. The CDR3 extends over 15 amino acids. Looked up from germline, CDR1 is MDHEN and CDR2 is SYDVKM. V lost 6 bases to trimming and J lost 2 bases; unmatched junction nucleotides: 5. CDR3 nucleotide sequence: TGTGCCAGCAGCCCTACTAGCGGGAACACAGATACGCAGTATTTT. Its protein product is CASSPTSGNTDTQYF.

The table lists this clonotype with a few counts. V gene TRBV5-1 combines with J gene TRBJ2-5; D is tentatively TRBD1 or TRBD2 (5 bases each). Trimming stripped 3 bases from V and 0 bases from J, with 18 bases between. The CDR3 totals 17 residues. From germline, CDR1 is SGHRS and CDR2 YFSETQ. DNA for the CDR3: TGCGCCAGCAGCTCGGGGACCCCGGATGCGCACCAAGAGACCCAGTACTTC. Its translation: CASSSGTPDAHQETQYF.

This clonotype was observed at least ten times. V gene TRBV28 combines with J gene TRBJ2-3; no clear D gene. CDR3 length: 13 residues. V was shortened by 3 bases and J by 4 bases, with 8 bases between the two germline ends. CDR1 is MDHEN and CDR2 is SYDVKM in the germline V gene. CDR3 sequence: CASSLEFADTQYF. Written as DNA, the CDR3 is TGTGCCAGCAGTTTGGAGTTTGCAGATACGCAGTATTTT.